The rows below give T cell receptor beta chains drawn from one sample of a study of blood T cell repertoires in COVID-19. This table comes from immunoSEQ multiplex PCR, and its TCRdb copy is limited to in-frame clones, with some not included. The sample yields approximately 180,000 clones, around 87% seen once. Sample: peripheral blood. All receptors derive from a man aged 35-49 years with active or convalescent COVID-19. Both conserved end residues are part of each CDR3. Fields, in order: D gene, J gene, clone size, V gene, CDR3 protein, CDR3 DNA. A D gene is named only where the DNA matches it firmly. Part of the rows lack a size; the others show once, few, many or a class for expanded clones.

d_call: TRBD1; j_call: TRBJ2-7; clone_size: -; v_call: TRBV5-1; cdr3_aa: CASSLAQTGAEQYF; cdr3_nt: TGCGCCAGCAGCTTGGCTCAGACAGGGGCCGAGCAGTACTTC
d_call: -; j_call: TRBJ2-2; clone_size: -; v_call: TRBV21-1; cdr3_aa: CASSKILAGRTGELFF; cdr3_nt: TGTGCCAGCAGCAAAATCTTAGCGGGGAGGACCGGGGAGCTGTTTTTT
d_call: TRBD1; j_call: TRBJ2-7; clone_size: -; v_call: TRBV28; cdr3_aa: CASSTRGPSSYEQYF; cdr3_nt: TGTGCCAGCAGTACCAGGGGGCCCAGCTCCTACGAGCAGTACTTC
d_call: -; j_call: TRBJ2-5; clone_size: once; v_call: TRBV28; cdr3_aa: CASSLQFQETQYF; cdr3_nt: TGTGCCAGCAGTTTACAGTTTCAAGAGACCCAGTACTTC
d_call: TRBD2; j_call: TRBJ2-1; clone_size: -; v_call: TRBV9; cdr3_aa: CASSPTSGGSLYEQFF; cdr3_nt: TGTGCCAGCAGCCCCACTAGCGGGGGAAGTTTGTATGAGCAGTTCTTC
d_call: -; j_call: TRBJ1-6; clone_size: once; v_call: TRBV6-1; cdr3_aa: CASSEAIFRNSNSPLHF; cdr3_nt: TGTGCCAGCAGTGAAGCGATCTTCAGGAACTCTAATTCACCCCTCCACTTT
d_call: -; j_call: TRBJ2-1; clone_size: -; v_call: TRBV6-1; cdr3_aa: CASSERYRSFDGNEQFF; cdr3_nt: TGTGCCAGCAGTGAAAGGTACAGGAGCTTTGACGGCAATGAGCAGTTCTTC
d_call: -; j_call: TRBJ2-1; clone_size: -; v_call: TRBV6-4; cdr3_aa: CASSDRTFSVTGSGSYNEQFF; cdr3_nt: TGTGCCAGCAGTGACCGTACCTTTTCAGTTACAGGGTCCGGCTCCTACAATGAGCAGTTCTTC
d_call: TRBD1; j_call: TRBJ1-4; clone_size: once; v_call: TRBV19; cdr3_aa: CASSLTGGTNEKLFF; cdr3_nt: TGTGCCAGTAGTTTGACAGGGGGCACTAATGAAAAACTGTTTTTT
d_call: TRBD1; j_call: TRBJ1-3; clone_size: -; v_call: TRBV11-2; cdr3_aa: CASSLDRAGNTIYF; cdr3_nt: TGTGCCAGCAGCTTGGACAGGGCTGGAAACACCATATATTTT
d_call: -; j_call: TRBJ2-1; clone_size: -; v_call: TRBV7-2; cdr3_aa: CASSTPAQDEQFF; cdr3_nt: TGTGCCAGCAGCACTCCGGCCCAGGATGAGCAGTTCTTC
d_call: -; j_call: TRBJ2-5; clone_size: -; v_call: TRBV12-3/TRBV12-4; cdr3_aa: CASSVQMQETQYF; cdr3_nt: TGTGCCAGCAGTGTCCAGATGCAAGAGACCCAGTACTTC
d_call: -; j_call: TRBJ1-6; clone_size: -; v_call: TRBV30; cdr3_aa: CACPGGPGDALHF; cdr3_nt: TGTGCCTGCCCCGGGGGGCCGGGAGACGCCCTCCACTTT
d_call: -; j_call: TRBJ2-1; clone_size: -; v_call: TRBV28; cdr3_aa: CASSLAGTVYNEQFF; cdr3_nt: TGTGCCAGCAGTTTAGCAGGGACTGTTTACAATGAGCAGTTCTTC
d_call: -; j_call: TRBJ1-1; clone_size: -; v_call: TRBV7-9; cdr3_aa: CASSLTENTEAFF; cdr3_nt: TGTGCCAGCAGTCTTACAGAGAACACTGAAGCTTTCTTT
d_call: -; j_call: TRBJ1-1; clone_size: -; v_call: TRBV20-1; cdr3_aa: CSAKDYTEAFF; cdr3_nt: TGCAGTGCAAAGGACTACACTGAAGCTTTCTTT
d_call: TRBD2; j_call: TRBJ2-1; clone_size: -; v_call: TRBV7-9; cdr3_aa: CASSKGLAGGDAEQFF; cdr3_nt: TGTGCCAGCAGCAAGGGACTAGCGGGGGGGGACGCGGAGCAGTTCTTC
d_call: TRBD1; j_call: TRBJ1-4; clone_size: -; v_call: TRBV2; cdr3_aa: CASSDRGTPNEKLFF; cdr3_nt: TGTGCCAGCAGTGACAGGGGGACGCCTAATGAAAAACTGTTTTTT
d_call: -; j_call: TRBJ2-2; clone_size: once; v_call: TRBV21-1; cdr3_aa: CASSKCLAMEGQTNTGELFF; cdr3_nt: TGTGCCAGCAGCAAATGTCTAGCTATGGAGGGACAGACGAACACCGGGGAGCTGTTTTTT
d_call: -; j_call: TRBJ1-5; clone_size: -; v_call: TRBV4-1; cdr3_aa: CASSQEGRTGGTQHF; cdr3_nt: TGCGCCAGCAGCCAAGAGGGGAGGACCGGGGGGACCCAGCATTTT
d_call: -; j_call: TRBJ1-4; clone_size: -; v_call: TRBV4-2; cdr3_aa: CASSQDGGATNEKLFF; cdr3_nt: TGTGCCAGCAGCCAAGATGGCGGGGCAACTAATGAAAAACTGTTTTTT
d_call: TRBD1; j_call: TRBJ1-1; clone_size: -; v_call: TRBV25-1; cdr3_aa: CASSELDRGNTEAFF; cdr3_nt: TGTGCCAGCAGTGAATTGGACAGGGGGAACACTGAAGCTTTCTTT
d_call: -; j_call: TRBJ2-2; clone_size: -; v_call: TRBV30; cdr3_aa: CAWTLMNTGELFF; cdr3_nt: TGTGCCTGGACGCTAATGAACACCGGGGAGCTGTTTTTT
d_call: TRBD2; j_call: TRBJ2-1; clone_size: -; v_call: TRBV28; cdr3_aa: CASRGGTSILDEQFF; cdr3_nt: TGTGCCAGCAGAGGAGGGACTAGCATCTTGGATGAGCAGTTCTTC
d_call: -; j_call: TRBJ2-7; clone_size: -; v_call: TRBV19; cdr3_aa: CASSSGAGPSEQYF; cdr3_nt: TGTGCCAGTAGTTCCGGAGCTGGTCCCTCCGAGCAGTACTTC
d_call: -; j_call: TRBJ2-3; clone_size: -; v_call: TRBV28; cdr3_aa: CASSPPGADTQYF; cdr3_nt: TGTGCCAGCAGCCCACCAGGCGCAGATACGCAGTATTTT
d_call: -; j_call: TRBJ2-2; clone_size: -; v_call: TRBV5-1; cdr3_aa: CASSLVPQGDTGELFF; cdr3_nt: TGCGCCAGCAGCTTGGTTCCACAGGGCGACACCGGGGAGCTGTTTTTT
d_call: -; j_call: TRBJ1-6; clone_size: once; v_call: TRBV27; cdr3_aa: CASKTAGGSPLHF; cdr3_nt: TGTGCCAGCAAAACGGCGGGGGGGTCACCCCTCCACTTT
d_call: TRBD2; j_call: TRBJ2-1; clone_size: few; v_call: TRBV30; cdr3_aa: CAWSPPGTSWGEQFF; cdr3_nt: TGTGCCTGGAGTCCCCCCGGGACTAGCTGGGGTGAGCAGTTCTTC
d_call: -; j_call: TRBJ1-2; clone_size: -; v_call: TRBV7-2; cdr3_aa: CASSSLARTANYGYTF; cdr3_nt: TGTGCCAGCAGCTCCCTAGCTCGGACAGCCAACTATGGCTACACCTTC
d_call: TRBD2; j_call: TRBJ2-3; clone_size: -; v_call: TRBV11-3; cdr3_aa: CASSSSSGGTPDTQYF; cdr3_nt: TGTGCCAGCAGCTCTTCTAGCGGGGGGACGCCAGATACGCAGTATTTT
d_call: -; j_call: TRBJ1-1; clone_size: few; v_call: TRBV7-8; cdr3_aa: CASSPKRDRMNTEAFF; cdr3_nt: TGTGCCAGCAGCCCCAAACGTGACAGGATGAACACTGAAGCTTTCTTT
d_call: TRBD1; j_call: TRBJ1-2; clone_size: few; v_call: TRBV19; cdr3_aa: CASSPQAGGSDYGYTF; cdr3_nt: TGTGCCAGTAGCCCCCAGGCAGGGGGCTCGGACTATGGCTACACCTTC
d_call: -; j_call: TRBJ1-5; clone_size: -; v_call: TRBV5-6; cdr3_aa: CASSLTRDQPQHF; cdr3_nt: TGTGCCAGCAGCCTCACCAGGGATCAGCCCCAGCATTTT
d_call: -; j_call: TRBJ2-1; clone_size: -; v_call: TRBV2; cdr3_aa: CASSALALLGDSYNEQFF; cdr3_nt: TGTGCCAGCAGTGCCCTCGCCCTTCTGGGAGATTCCTACAATGAGCAGTTCTTC
d_call: TRBD1; j_call: TRBJ1-2; clone_size: -; v_call: TRBV10-3; cdr3_aa: CAIRDGQGVANYGYTF; cdr3_nt: TGTGCCATCAGGGACGGACAGGGGGTAGCTAACTATGGCTACACCTTC
d_call: TRBD1; j_call: TRBJ2-7; clone_size: -; v_call: TRBV3-1/TRBV3-2; cdr3_aa: CASSPRQGSGEQYF; cdr3_nt: TGTGCCAGCAGCCCTCGACAGGGGTCGGGCGAGCAGTACTTC
d_call: -; j_call: TRBJ2-3; clone_size: -; v_call: TRBV15; cdr3_aa: CATSRGSGGVTDTQYF; cdr3_nt: TGTGCCACCAGCAGAGGGTCCGGGGGTGTAACAGATACGCAGTATTTT
d_call: TRBD1; j_call: TRBJ1-4; clone_size: -; v_call: TRBV19; cdr3_aa: CASSDRVVNEKLFF; cdr3_nt: TGTGCCAGTTCTGACAGGGTGGTTAATGAAAAACTGTTTTTT
d_call: -; j_call: TRBJ1-3; clone_size: -; v_call: TRBV18; cdr3_aa: CASSPGQRNTIYF; cdr3_nt: TGTGCCAGCTCCCCCGGACAGAGAAACACCATATATTTT
d_call: -; j_call: TRBJ2-7; clone_size: -; v_call: TRBV5-6; cdr3_aa: CASSAQGPYEQYF; cdr3_nt: TGTGCCAGCAGCGCCCAGGGGCCCTACGAGCAGTACTTC
d_call: TRBD2; j_call: TRBJ2-5; clone_size: -; v_call: TRBV27; cdr3_aa: CASSLRLAGGKETQYF; cdr3_nt: TGTGCCAGCAGTTTAAGGCTAGCGGGGGGGAAAGAGACCCAGTACTTC
d_call: -; j_call: TRBJ1-2; clone_size: -; v_call: TRBV11-2; cdr3_aa: CASSPSSLRDSYGYTF; cdr3_nt: TGTGCCAGCAGTCCAAGCTCTCTGAGGGACTCCTATGGCTACACCTTC